This T cell receptor beta chain was found in a study of a mutant IDH1 vaccine in newly diagnosed glioma. Across the study: Across weeks 1, 3, 5, 7, 11, 15, 19 and 23, patients received a vaccination each time, eight in all. Following radiotherapy alone, or alongside temozolomide cycles, vaccination was started after an interval of 4-6 weeks.

Time point meaning: week 5, during vaccination. Vaccinated patients received 300 ug of mutant IDH1 20-mer peptide per dose, with topical imiquimod. Profiling relied on immunoSEQ multiplex PCR, and the TCRdb table lists in-frame clones only, not all of them. The table has roughly 40,000 clones, roughly 92% seen once; the top ten hold approximately 2.4%. Worth noting for this clone: What it binds is unknown.

V shed 1 base, J shed 6 bases, and the junction held 3 bases outside the gene matches. Germline loops: CDR1 SGHVS, CDR2 FNYEAQ. This CDR3 is 13 amino acids long. This chain uses TRBV7-6 with TRBJ2-7, with 7 bases lining up with TRBD1. Specimen: PBMCs, collected from a glioma patient whose treatment included an IDH1 peptide vaccine. This TCR was sampled from a man in his forties or fifties with glioma. CDR3 region: CASSLEQGIEQYF. CDR3 in DNA: TGTGCCAGCAGCTTAGAACAGGGGATCGAGCAGTACTTC.